A single sample gave rise to the 27 T cell receptor beta chains below, sequenced in a study of post-analysis software for immune sequencing data. Points from the study as a whole: When patients were compared with controls, about five TRBV segments were more frequent, TRBV5-6, TRBV5-1 and TRBV20-1 among them.

TCR beta cDNA libraries had unique molecular identifiers. TCRdb fed the PCR reads into MiXCR, producing one record per CDR3 protein. The table shows 750,000 to 900,000 distinct CDR3 sequences, with around 46% occurring only once. What these receptors recognize is not known. What was sequenced was blood. The receptors were gathered from a girl aged 10 to 17 with multiple sclerosis.

This clonotype occurred a few times. This rearrangement joins TRBV25-1 to TRBJ1-6; D remains ambiguous. The CDR3 is 14 residues long. V was trimmed by 3 bases and J by 5 bases, leaving 8 bases between them. Looked up from germline, CDR1 is MGHDK and CDR2 is SYGVNS. In DNA, the CDR3 is TGTGCCAGCAGTGATTGGCAGGATAATTCACCCCTCCACTTT. Its protein product is CASSDWQDNSPLHF.

V and J are TRBV28 and TRBJ1-2, with D perhaps TRBD1 (5 bases). The CDR3 is made up of 14 amino acids. Per the germline V gene, CDR1 is MDHEN and CDR2 is SYDVKM. Deletions cut 6 bases from V and 4 bases from J, with 15 bases between. The CDR3 DNA follows: TGTGCCAGCAGCTTTGCTGGGACGGCCTATGGCTACACCTTC. It codes for CASSFAGTAYGYTF.

The chain joins TRBV2 to TRBJ2-7, with D uncertain. Germline CDR1 reads SNHLY; CDR2 reads FYNNEI. V was pared by 8 bases and J by 0 bases, with 8 bases between. The CDR3 covers 12 residues. The CDR3 bases are TGTGCCAGCGCGTCCAGCTCCTACGAGCAGTACTTC. Encoded protein: CASASSSYEQYF.

Concerning this clonotype itself: At one of its ends the junction is not consistent with the germline gene, which may arise from a read error. V is TRBV28 and J is TRBJ2-1; 11 nucleotides align to TRBD2. There are 15 residues in the CDR3. CDR1 and CDR2 (germline): MDHEN, SYDVKM. The CDR3: CASTHSGRATNEQFF. CDR3 sequence (DNA): TGTGCCAGCACCCATAGCGGGAGGGCCACCAATGAGCAGTTCTTT. The full variable domain, with the rest looked up from reference TRBV28 and TRBJ2-1, is DVKVTQSSRYLVKRTGEKVFLECVQDMDHENMFWYRQDPGLGLRLIYFSYDVKMKEKGDIPEGYSVSREKKERFSLILESASTNQTSMYLCASTHSGRATNEQFFGPGTRLTVL.

The V gene is TRBV4-3, the J gene TRBJ2-3, with D perhaps TRBD1 (7 bases). Trimming removed 4 bases at V and 4 bases at J, with 15 bases between. From germline, CDR1 is LGHNA and CDR2 YSLEER. This CDR3 region has 15 residues. The CDR3 nucleotides read TGCGCCAGCAGCCCCAGGGGGGTTGGTGCAGATACGCAGTATTTT. Translating it yields CASSPRGVGADTQYF.

The chain employs TRBV7-2 and TRBJ2-1; TRBD2 agrees at 11 bases. Germline assignment: CDR1 SGHTA and CDR2 FQGNSA. Losses at the gene ends were 1 base for V and 9 bases for J; bases not matched to a gene: 5. The length of the CDR3 is 15 residues. This chain's CDR3 is CASSLGLAGFGEQFF. CDR3 DNA: TGTGCCAGCAGCTTAGGACTAGCGGGATTTGGTGAGCAGTTCTTC.

V gene TRBV7-2 combines with J gene TRBJ2-7, with 11 bases aligning to TRBD1. The germline CDR1 and CDR2 sequences are SGHTA and FQGNSA. The CDR3 is 15 amino acids. Trimming took 5 bases from V and 4 from J; bases not matched to a gene: 7. CDR3 sequence reads: CTSSKGGTGGYEQYF. As DNA, the CDR3 is TGTACCAGCAGCAAAGGTGGGACAGGGGGATACGAGCAGTACTTC.

Comment on this clonotype: Compared with germline, one end of the junction differs, possibly owing to a read error. The chain carries TRBV12-3 or TRBV12-4 and TRBJ2-1; tentative D call: TRBD2 (6 bases). This CDR3 contains 15 residues. DNA for the CDR3: TGTGCCAGTAGGACGGGGGTAGGGTCCTGCAATGAGCAGTTCTTC. This gives the protein CASRTGVGSCNEQFF.

Of note for this clonotype: Possible read error: a much larger clone is one base away. This chain links TRBV10-3 with TRBJ2-7; D call uncertain. Germline V gives CDR1 ENHRY, CDR2 SYGVKD. The CDR3 is 11 amino acids. CDR3 coding DNA: TGTGTCATCCTGGTGGCATCCGAGCAGTACTTC. Translated: CVILVASEQYF.

This chain uses TRBV13 with TRBJ2-3, with 8 positions matching TRBD2. The CDR3 is 15 amino acids. V lost 2 bases, J lost 2 bases, and 3 bases stayed unmatched. Germline CDR1 and CDR2: PRHDT and FYEKMQ (reference sequence). The CDR3 region is CASSLRLAITDTQYF. The CDR3 DNA sequence: TGTGCCAGCAGCTTAAGACTAGCGATCACAGATACGCAGTATTTT.

V is TRBV5-4 and J is TRBJ2-3; D gene unclear. V was clipped by 0 bases and J by 4 bases, with 12 bases between them. Germline assignment: CDR1 SGHNT and CDR2 YYREEE (reference sequence). This CDR3 has 15 residues. The CDR3 protein is CASSLAPYLPDTQYF. The CDR3, as DNA: TGTGCCAGCAGCTTGGCTCCCTACCTCCCAGATACGCAGTATTTT.

The chain uses TRBV12-3 or TRBV12-4 and TRBJ1-2, with TRBD1 as a possible D gene (5 bases). CDR3 length equals 17 residues. V lost 10 bases and J lost 3, with 27 bases in between. In nucleotides, the CDR3 is TGTGCCATCCTGGGGGAGGCAAGGGGCTATCTGGACTATGGCTACACCTTC. It translates to CAILGEARGYLDYGYTF.

In its sample, this clonotype was seen a few times. The V and J genes are TRBV24-1 and TRBJ2-5, with 7 bases lining up with TRBD2. The CDR3 spans 13 residues. V lost 5 bases, J lost 5 bases, and 4 bases stayed unmatched. Germline V gene sequence: CDR1 KGHDR, CDR2 SFDVKD. The CDR3, as DNA: TGTGCCACCAGTGGCGGGAGCGGGGAGACCCAGTACTTC. Protein product: CATSGGSGETQYF.

V gene TRBV9 combines with J gene TRBJ2-1; 7 bases align to TRBD2. There are 17 residues in the CDR3. Trimming removed 0 bases from V and 2 bases from J; junction bases left unmatched: 8. Germline loops: CDR1 SGDLS, CDR2 YYNGEE. The DNA of the CDR3 is TGTGCCAGCAGCGTAGGGGGGGGAGGGAGGACCTACAATGAGCAGTTCTTC. Translation gives CASSVGGGGRTYNEQFF. Full variable domain (outside the CDR3, taken from reference TRBV9 and TRBJ2-1): DSGVTQTPKHLITATGQRVTLRCSPRSGDLSVYWYQQSLDQGLQFLIQYYNGEERAKGNILERFSAQQFPDLHSELNLSSLELGDSALYFCASSVGGGGRTYNEQFFGPGTRLTVL.

The table lists this clonotype with a few counts. V gene TRBV12-3 or TRBV12-4 combines with J gene TRBJ2-5, with TRBD2 identical over 9 bases. The V and J ends lost 3 bases and 11 bases, in that order; junction bases with no gene match: 13. The CDR3 loop spans 15 amino acids. The CDR3 DNA sequence: TGTGCCAGCAGTTTTGACCTAGCGGGATCCAGCGGGCAGTACTTC. Translating gives CASSFDLAGSSGQYF.

The chain carries TRBV7-9 and TRBJ2-3; tentative D call: TRBD2 (6 bases). This CDR3 has 15 amino acids. V lost 5 bases, J lost 2 bases, and 14 bases lay in between. Per germline, CDR1 SEHNR and CDR2 FQNEAQ (reference sequence). The DNA of the CDR3 is TGTGCCAGCAGCCCCCTCGTAGCGGACACAGATACGCAGTATTTT. This translates into CASSPLVADTDTQYF.

This chain connects TRBV4-3 to TRBJ2-5, with TRBD2 matching 9 bases. CDR3 length: 17 amino acids. With 0 bases clipped from V and 6 bases from J, the junction kept 11 bases outside the gene matches. CDR1 LGHNA and CDR2 YSLEER come from the germline V gene. The CDR3 here is CASSQDLTAGGTKTQYF. For the CDR3, the DNA is TGCGCCAGCAGCCAAGATCTGACAGCGGGAGGCACAAAGACCCAGTACTTC.

The CDR3, as DNA: TGTGCCAGCAGGGATAAGGGTCTGGCGACTTTCTTT. This gives the protein CASRDKGLATFF. The V call is TRBV6-1, the J call TRBJ1-1; no definite D call. The CDR3 has 12 amino acids. Per the germline V gene, CDR1 is MNHNS and CDR2 is SASEGT. Deletions cut 6 bases from V and 12 bases from J, with 17 bases between.

This clonotype was seen at least ten times. This CDR3 is CSATPGTASTLEQYF. The CDR3 DNA reads TGCAGTGCTACCCCGGGGACAGCCTCAACTCTCGAGCAGTACTTC. The chain carries TRBV20-1 and TRBJ2-7; 7 nucleotides line up with TRBD1. CDR3 size: 15 residues. V shed 4 bases, J shed 6 bases, and the junction held 15 bases outside the gene matches. Germline lookup yields CDR1 DFQATT and CDR2 SNEGSKA (reference sequence).

The rearrangement uses TRBV25-1 and TRBJ1-2, with 11 bases that match TRBD1. The CDR3 covers 15 residues. Germline assignment: CDR1 MGHDK and CDR2 SYGVNS. Trimming at V came to 10 bases and at J to 2 bases, leaving 9 bases not matched to a gene. CDR3 region: CATTADRGPNYGYTF. The CDR3 bases are TGTGCCACAACAGCGGACAGGGGGCCGAACTATGGCTACACCTTC.

The CDR3: CAISRGTSGGRAEAFF. The CDR3 region has the DNA TGTGCCATCAGCCGAGGGACTTCAGGGGGCAGAGCTGAAGCTTTCTTT. The chain carries TRBV10-3 and TRBJ1-1, with 8 bases fitting TRBD1. Germline CDR1 is ENHRY and CDR2 is SYGVKD. This CDR3 comprises 16 residues. V trimming: 6 bases; J trimming: 6 bases; junction bases outside the gene matches: 15.

The DNA of the CDR3 is TGTGCCAGCAGCGTCTATGACACAGATACGCAGTATTTT. As protein: CASSVYDTDTQYF. The chain joins TRBV9 to TRBJ2-3, with no clear D. V was trimmed by 2 bases and J by 2 bases, leaving 6 bases between them. The CDR3 length is 13 residues. Germline CDR1 SGDLS, CDR2 YYNGEE.

Only a few counts were recorded for this clonotype. The chain combines TRBV20-1 with TRBJ2-7; 7 nucleotides line up with TRBD2. The J segment lost 6 bases and the V segment lost 3 bases, leaving 2 bases of the junction unmatched. Germline-derived CDR1 and CDR2 are DFQATT and SNEGSKA (reference sequence). The CDR3 covers 11 residues. CDR3 coding DNA: TGCAGTGCTAGCGGGAGGCCCGAGCAGTACTTC. Translation: CSASGRPEQYF.

The table lists this clonotype with a few counts. The CDR3 spells CASSLQVHNEQFF. The CDR3 DNA is TGTGCCAGCAGTTTACAGGTCCACAATGAGCAGTTCTTC. The gene calls are TRBV12-3 or TRBV12-4 and TRBJ2-1; D unclear. V lost 2 bases and J lost 5, with 7 bases in between. The CDR3 has 13 amino acids.

This clonotype was picked up a small number of times. The rearrangement joins TRBV4-3 to TRBJ1-2, with unresolved D. V was trimmed by 2 bases and J by 0 bases, leaving 4 bases between them. Per germline, CDR1 LGHNA and CDR2 YSLEER. The CDR3 spans 13 residues. CDR3 amino acids: CASSQQTNYGYTF. CDR3 nucleotides: TGCGCCAGCAGCCAACAAACTAACTATGGCTACACCTTC.

The gene calls are TRBV5-1 and TRBJ2-5; 7 bases are shared with TRBD2. The J call could be wrong; TRBJ2-7 is a better fit for the DNA end. The CDR3 sequence is 14 residues long. Germline-derived CDR1 and CDR2 are SGHRS and YFSETQ. The chain's CDR3 is CASMEGGPSYEQYF. For the CDR3, the DNA is TGCGCCAGCATGGAGGGAGGGCCTTCCTACGAGCAGTACTTC.

The chain carries TRBV29-1 and TRBJ1-1; no clear D gene. The CDR3 contains 13 residues. Per the germline V gene, CDR1 is SQVTM and CDR2 is ANQGSEA. The ends were cut back, 6 bases at V and 2 bases at J, with 13 bases in the middle. The CDR3 nucleotides read TGCAGCGTGGCCGGACCGACTAACACTGAAGCTTTCTTT. This translates into CSVAGPTNTEAFF.